One and the same sample provided the 24 T cell receptor beta chains below, sequenced in a study of blood T cell repertoires in COVID-19. Clones were sequenced by immunoSEQ multiplex PCR, and TCRdb holds only the in-frame ones, with some missing. The sample consists of about 250,000 clones, roughly 81% of them appearing once. The sample was PBMCs or T cells enriched from blood (not recorded which). The receptors were sampled from a woman aged 45-59 years who had been exposed to COVID-19.

The chain has TRBV21-1 and TRBJ2-2; TRBD2, the table's D call, lacks a check against the DNA. TRBV21-1 is a recognized pseudogene. The CDR3 is 19 amino acids. The chain's CDR3 is CASSESPIRDLGNTGELFF. CDR3 nucleotides: TGTGCCAGCAGTGAATCACCCATCCGGGATTTAGGGAACACCGGGGAGCTGTTTTTT.

The CDR3 region has the DNA TGTGCCAGCAGCTTTGCAGGGGGCTATGGGGGCGAGCAGTACTTC. This gives the protein CASSFAGGYGGEQYF. The genes are TRBV7-2 and TRBJ2-7; 8 bases fit TRBD1. Germline-derived CDR1 and CDR2 are SGHTA and FQGNSA. Trimming at V came to 3 bases and at J to 6 bases, leaving 10 bases not matched to a gene. CDR3 size: 15 residues.

A few counts support this clone. This chain connects TRBV3-1 (or the pseudogene TRBV3-2) to TRBJ2-3, with TRBD2 matching over 10 bases. Germline CDR1 and CDR2: LGHDT and YNNKEL (reference sequence). CDR3 length: 16 residues. After removal of 1 base from V and 2 bases from J, the junction contained 3 bases not matched to a gene. The CDR3 bases are TGTGCCAGCAGCCAAGGTAGCGGGGGGTACACAGATACGCAGTATTTT. It encodes CASSQGSGGYTDTQYF.

J is TRBJ2-1 and V is TRBV6-2 or TRBV6-3; D is possibly TRBD1 (5 bases). Trimming left V 5 bases short and J 5 bases short, with 22 bases between. CDR1 is MNHEY and CDR2 is SVGEGT in the germline V gene. The length of the CDR3 is 17 residues. The CDR3: CASSRPYRSQRDNEQFF. The CDR3 DNA sequence: TGTGCCAGCAGTAGACCTTACAGGTCACAACGGGACAATGAGCAGTTCTTC.

This clone appeared once. This chain uses TRBV5-8 with TRBJ2-7; TRBD1 aligns across 7 bases. V lost 0 bases to trimming and J lost 7 bases; unmatched junction nucleotides: 13. CDR1 and CDR2 (germline): SGHTS, YDEGEE. This CDR3 is 16 amino acids long. The CDR3 DNA is TGTGCCAGCAGCTTGGTAGATCTGAGGACAGGTGGTGAGCAGTACTTC. This gives the protein CASSLVDLRTGGEQYF.

This clone was observed once. The chain joins TRBV19 to TRBJ2-1; 10 bases match TRBD2. In germline, CDR1 is LNHDA, CDR2 SQIVND (reference sequence). The V gene end was trimmed by 3 bases and the J gene end by 4 bases; junction bases not matched to a gene: 6. CDR3 length: 16 residues. CDR3 amino acids: CASSIRSGGVYNEQFF. The DNA for the CDR3 is TGTGCCAGTAGTATCCGAAGCGGGGGGGTTTACAATGAGCAGTTCTTC. Based on the CDR3 plus reference TRBV19 and TRBJ2-1, the full variable domain is DGGITQSPKYLFRKEGQNVTLSCEQNLNHDAMYWYRQDPGQGLRLIYYSQIVNDFQKGDIAEGYSVSREKKESFPLTVTSAQKNPTAFYLCASSIRSGGVYNEQFFGPGTRLTVL.

The DNA of the CDR3 is TGTGCCAGCACAACCCAGGGGCTGGGCTATGGCTACACCTTC. Translating gives CASTTQGLGYGYTF. The chain employs TRBV6-5 and TRBJ1-2; D is perhaps TRBD1 (6 bases). The CDR3 spans 14 residues. Trimming removed 7 bases at V and 4 bases at J, with 16 bases between. The germline CDR1 and CDR2 sequences are MNHEY and SVGAGI.

This clone has only a few counts. The V call is TRBV9, the J call TRBJ1-6; TRBD1 agrees at 8 bases. Germline trimming cut 3 bases from V and 10 bases from J; bases unmatched to any gene: 6. The CDR3 contains 14 residues. In germline, CDR1 is SGDLS, CDR2 YYNGEE. This CDR3 is CASSGRQGNSPLHF. CDR3 coding DNA: TGTGCCAGCAGCGGAAGACAGGGGAACTCACCCCTCCACTTT.

This clone was picked up one time. The rearrangement uses TRBV9 and TRBJ2-5; D is possibly TRBD1 (5 bases). Trimming shortened V by 1 base and J by 5 bases, and 15 bases separated the two germline ends. This CDR3 is built from 15 residues. Germline CDR1 and CDR2: SGDLS and YYNGEE. CDR3 DNA sequence: TGTGCCAGCAGCGTAACATCAGGGTATAGGGAGACCCAGTACTTC. This encodes CASSVTSGYRETQYF.

The chain employs TRBV13 and TRBJ2-7; a weak D match, TRBD2 (5 bases). Trimming left V 7 bases short and J 1 base short, with 17 bases between. This CDR3 is built from 15 residues. Germline V lookup: CDR1 PRHDT, CDR2 FYEKMQ (reference sequence). This CDR3 is CASTRTQTNSYEQYF. The CDR3 DNA is TGTGCCAGCACCCGGACTCAGACAAATTCCTACGAGCAGTACTTC.

This clone was observed once. This sequence joins TRBV2 and TRBJ1-3; maybe TRBD1 (5 bases). The CDR3 spans 14 residues. Trimming cost V 7 bases and J 0 bases, with 10 bases left between them. Germline lookup yields CDR1 SNHLY and CDR2 FYNNEI. CDR3: CASKRGSSGNTIYF. The DNA for the CDR3 is TGTGCCAGCAAAAGGGGATCCTCTGGAAACACCATATATTTT.

The CDR3 sequence: CASSPKGDNYGYTF. The CDR3 nucleotides read TGTGCCAGCAGCCCAAAGGGAGACAACTATGGCTACACCTTC. The chain has TRBV7-2 and TRBJ1-2; no definite D call. The CDR3 loop spans 14 amino acids. V was cut by 5 bases and J by 2 bases, with 12 bases left in between. Germline values: CDR1 SGHTA, CDR2 FQGNSA.

V gene TRBV19 combines with J gene TRBJ1-3; D perhaps matches TRBD1 (5 bases). Germline V gives CDR1 LNHDA, CDR2 SQIVND (reference sequence). Trimming left V 2 bases short and J 0 bases short, with 8 bases between. CDR3 length: 15 residues. This CDR3 is CASSITGVSGNTIYF. The CDR3, as DNA: TGTGCCAGTAGTATAACAGGCGTCTCTGGAAACACCATATATTTT. Combining the CDR3 with reference TRBV19 and TRBJ1-3 gives the whole variable domain DGGITQSPKYLFRKEGQNVTLSCEQNLNHDAMYWYRQDPGQGLRLIYYSQIVNDFQKGDIAEGYSVSREKKESFPLTVTSAQKNPTAFYLCASSITGVSGNTIYFGEGSWLTVV.

This clone has just one count. V gene TRBV2 combines with J gene TRBJ1-5; unclear D gene. Germline V gene data show CDR1 as SNHLY and CDR2 as FYNNEI. This CDR3 has 13 amino acids. Trimming pared 7 bases from V and 4 bases from J, leaving 11 bases between. This CDR3 reads CASKEQPNQPQHF. CDR3 in DNA: TGTGCCAGCAAGGAACAGCCAAATCAGCCCCAGCATTTT.

The J gene is TRBJ1-1, the V gene TRBV11-2; D is undetermined. The CDR3 is made up of 11 amino acids. CDR1 is SGHAT, CDR2 FQNNGV, per germline. Deletions cut 5 bases from V and 8 bases from J, with 9 bases between. CDR3 sequence: CASSRRGEAFF. The CDR3 DNA is TGTGCCAGCAGCCGGCGAGGCGAAGCTTTCTTT.

This chain joins TRBV14 and TRBJ1-6; D not certain. The CDR3 is made up of 14 amino acids. Germline CDR1 and CDR2: SGHDN and FVKESK. The ends were cut back, 0 bases at V and 4 bases at J, with 4 bases in the middle. CDR3 sequence reads: CASSQDRYNSPLHF. DNA of the CDR3: TGTGCCAGCAGCCAAGACCGGTATAATTCACCCCTCCACTTT.

The genes are TRBV5-4 and TRBJ2-7; D perhaps matches TRBD1 (6 bases). Deletions cut 1 base from V and 4 bases from J, with 12 bases between. The CDR3 length is 14 residues. Germline assignment: CDR1 SGHNT and CDR2 YYREEE (reference sequence). Here the CDR3 reads CASSLSGALYEQYF. In DNA form, the CDR3 reads TGTGCCAGCAGCTTGTCAGGGGCGCTTTACGAGCAGTACTTC.

The chain uses TRBV5-4 and TRBJ2-1; 9 bases are a match to TRBD1. J was trimmed by 5 bases and V by 6 bases; bases with no gene match: 6. Germline loops: CDR1 SGHNT, CDR2 YYREEE (reference sequence). This CDR3 region has 14 residues. CDR3 sequence (DNA): TGTGCCAGCATCCCGGGACAGGGCAACAATGAGCAGTTCTTC. The encoded protein is CASIPGQGNNEQFF.

This sequence joins TRBV27 and TRBJ1-1; a possible D gene is TRBD1 (5 bases). V shed 6 bases and J shed 0 bases, with 17 bases lying between them. CDR1 and CDR2 from the germline V gene are MNHEY and SMNVEV (reference sequence). This CDR3 is built from 16 residues. CDR3 residues: CASSRGTELLNTEAFF. CDR3 DNA: TGTGCCAGCAGCCGGGGGACCGAACTCTTGAACACTGAAGCTTTCTTT.

The rearrangement links TRBV6-6 to TRBJ2-5; perhaps TRBD2 as D (5 bases). Germline CDR1 MNHNY, CDR2 SVGAGI (reference sequence). The germline V and J ends were trimmed by 7 bases and 5 bases, with 17 bases remaining between them. The CDR3 covers 14 residues. In nucleotides, the CDR3 is TGTGCCAGCACCCTGAAGAACCGGAGGGAGACCCAGTACTTC. Translating gives CASTLKNRRETQYF.

The chain uses TRBV6-2 or TRBV6-3 and TRBJ2-4; the D gene is possibly TRBD1 (5 bases). The ends were cut back, 4 bases at V and 4 bases at J, with 14 bases in the middle. From germline, CDR1 is MNHEY and CDR2 SVGEGT. The CDR3 runs 15 residues. CDR3 nucleotide sequence: TGTGCCAGCAGTTGGTATCAGGGCCCAAAAAACATTCAGTACTTC. It yields the protein CASSWYQGPKNIQYF.

This sequence joins TRBV10-2 and TRBJ2-7, with 11 bases identical to TRBD1. This CDR3 region has 17 residues. CDR1 and CDR2 (germline): WSHSY, SAAADI. V lost 3 bases and J lost 9; bases outside the gene matches: 16. The chain's CDR3 is CASSDSGRGQGGFGQYF. The CDR3, as DNA: TGCGCCAGCAGTGACTCGGGGCGGGGACAGGGGGGTTTCGGGCAGTACTTC.

Only one count was recorded for this clone. The V gene is TRBV30, the J gene TRBJ1-3; 9 bases map to TRBD1. This CDR3 has 17 amino acids. Per the germline V gene, CDR1 is GTSNPN and CDR2 is SVGIG (reference sequence). The V gene end was trimmed by 1 base and the J gene end by 2 bases; junction bases not matched to a gene: 9. CDR3 coding DNA: TGTGCCTGGAGTGGCGGGCCCGGGACAGGGACTGGAAACACCATATATTTT. It is translated as CAWSGGPGTGTGNTIYF.

The chain employs TRBV11-2 and TRBJ2-5; a possible D gene is TRBD1 (5 bases). The CDR3 consists of 15 residues. V lost 3 bases, J lost 1 base, and 12 bases lay in between. Germline values: CDR1 SGHAT, CDR2 FQNNGV. The CDR3 here is CASSFVKGFQETQYF. The CDR3 DNA reads as TGTGCCAGCAGCTTCGTAAAGGGGTTCCAAGAGACCCAGTACTTC.